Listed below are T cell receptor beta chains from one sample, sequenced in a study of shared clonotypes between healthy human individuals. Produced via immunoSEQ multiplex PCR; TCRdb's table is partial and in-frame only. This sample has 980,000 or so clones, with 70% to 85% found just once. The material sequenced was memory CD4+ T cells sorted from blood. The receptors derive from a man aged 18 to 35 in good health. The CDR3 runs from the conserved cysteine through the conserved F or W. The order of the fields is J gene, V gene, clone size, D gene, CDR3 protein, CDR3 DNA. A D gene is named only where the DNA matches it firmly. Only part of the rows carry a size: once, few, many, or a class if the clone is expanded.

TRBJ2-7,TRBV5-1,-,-,CASSLVHRGQGGNEQYF,TGCGCCAGCAGCTTGGTCCATCGAGGGCAGGGCGGGAACGAGCAGTACTTC
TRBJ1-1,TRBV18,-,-,CASSPIHNTEAFF,TGTGCCAGCTCACCGATACACAACACTGAAGCTTTCTTT
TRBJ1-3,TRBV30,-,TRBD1,CAWSPTGKASGNTIYF,TGTGCCTGGAGTCCGACAGGGAAGGCGTCTGGAAACACCATATATTTT
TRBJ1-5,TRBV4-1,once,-,CASSQDGQYSNQPQHF,TGCGCCAGCAGCCAAGACGGGCAGTATAGCAATCAGCCCCAGCATTTT
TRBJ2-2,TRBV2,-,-,CASQRDTGSGELFF,TGTGCCAGTCAGAGGGACACGGGGAGCGGGGAGCTGTTTTTT
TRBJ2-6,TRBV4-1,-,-,CASSQLDLIPSGANVLTF,TGCGCCAGCAGCCAACTGGATCTTATCCCCTCTGGGGCCAACGTCCTGACTTTC
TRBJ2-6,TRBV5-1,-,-,CASSSGNSGANVLTF,TGCGCCAGCAGCTCCGGGAACTCTGGGGCCAACGTCCTGACTTTC
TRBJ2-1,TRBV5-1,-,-,CASSVVGGPYNEQFF,TGCGCCAGCAGCGTTGTGGGGGGCCCCTACAATGAGCAGTTCTTC
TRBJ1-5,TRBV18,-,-,CASSSRLGDSNQPQHF,TGTGCCAGCTCATCGCGGCTCGGGGATAGCAATCAGCCCCAGCATTTT
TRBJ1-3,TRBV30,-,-,CAWGRATSSGNTIYF,TGTGCCTGGGGCCGGGCTACCAGCTCTGGAAACACCATATATTTT
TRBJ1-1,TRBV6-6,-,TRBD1,CASCSPGGDTEAFF,TGTGCCAGCTGTTCCCCAGGGGGGGACACTGAAGCTTTCTTT
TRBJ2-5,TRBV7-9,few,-,CASSLGQMYGETQYF,TGTGCCAGCAGCTTAGGCCAGATGTACGGAGAGACCCAGTACTTC
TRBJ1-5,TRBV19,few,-,CASTGRKGTYQPQHF,TGTGCCAGTACCGGAAGAAAGGGTACCTATCAGCCCCAGCATTTT
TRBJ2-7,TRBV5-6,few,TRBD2,CASSYLAPLGLAGAYEQYF,TGTGCCAGCAGCTACTTGGCCCCTCTCGGGCTAGCGGGGGCCTACGAGCAGTACTTC
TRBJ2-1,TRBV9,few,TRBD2,CASSVEERLATPNNEQFF,TGTGCCAGCAGCGTAGAGGAGAGACTAGCGACGCCTAACAATGAGCAGTTCTTC
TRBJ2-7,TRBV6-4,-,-,CASSVHRDSTGEQYF,TGTGCCAGCAGTGTCCACCGGGACTCGACCGGGGAGCAGTACTTC
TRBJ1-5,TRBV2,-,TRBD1,CASSSEGADSNQPQHF,TGTGCCAGCAGTTCAGAGGGGGCGGATAGCAATCAGCCCCAGCATTTT
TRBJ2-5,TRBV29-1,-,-,CSVAPPETQYF,TGCAGCGTAGCCCCACCAGAGACCCAGTACTTC
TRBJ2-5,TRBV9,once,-,CASSPHEGTQYF,TGTGCCAGCAGCCCCCATGAAGGAACCCAGTACTTC
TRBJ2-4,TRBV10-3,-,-,CAISEAKNIQYF,TGTGCCATCAGTGAGGCCAAAAACATTCAGTACTTC
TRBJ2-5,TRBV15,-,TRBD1,CATSRDREGETQYF,TGTGCCACCAGCCGGGACAGGGAAGGAGAGACCCAGTACTTC
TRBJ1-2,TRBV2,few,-,CASSDPNYGYTF,TGTGCCAGCAGTGATCCTAACTATGGCTACACCTTC
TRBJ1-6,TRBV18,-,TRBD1,CASSPGQGNNSPLHF,TGTGCCAGCTCACCTGGACAGGGGAATAATTCACCCCTCCACTTT
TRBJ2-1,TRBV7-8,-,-,CASSRRVPNEQFF,TGTGCCAGCAGTCGCAGGGTCCCCAATGAGCAGTTCTTC
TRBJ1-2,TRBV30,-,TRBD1,CAWSVHSLRQGHGYTF,TGTGCCTGGAGTGTACACTCCCTAAGACAGGGTCATGGCTACACCTTC
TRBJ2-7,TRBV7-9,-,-,CASSLAGVGGYEQYF,TGTGCCAGCAGCTTAGCCGGGGTCGGTGGGTACGAGCAGTACTTC
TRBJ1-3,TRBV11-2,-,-,CASSLGGQFSGNTIYF,TGTGCCAGCAGCTTAGGGGGACAATTCTCTGGAAACACCATATATTTT
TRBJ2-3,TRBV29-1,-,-,CSVFSGSTDTQYF,TGCAGCGTCTTTAGCGGTAGCACAGATACGCAGTATTTT
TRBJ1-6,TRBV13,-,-,CASSLEQKNSPLHF,TGTGCCAGCAGCTTAGAACAGAAAAATTCACCCCTCCACTTT
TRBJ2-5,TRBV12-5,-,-,CASGLVVFGGAQETQYF,TGTGCTAGTGGTTTGGTAGTTTTTGGCGGGGCCCAAGAGACCCAGTACTTC
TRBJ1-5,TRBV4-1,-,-,CASSQDGGWAGGNQPQHF,TGCGCCAGCAGCCAAGATGGTGGCTGGGCCGGGGGCAATCAGCCCCAGCATTTT
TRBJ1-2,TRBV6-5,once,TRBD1,CASSYSIGQGAGGYTF,TGTGCCAGCAGTTACAGCATCGGACAGGGGGCCGGTGGCTACACCTTC
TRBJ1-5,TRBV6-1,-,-,CASIPRGQSNQPQHF,TGTGCCAGCATCCCCCGGGGGCAGAGCAATCAGCCCCAGCATTTT
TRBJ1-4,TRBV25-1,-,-,CASSEGGQANEKLFF,TGTGCCAGCAGTGAAGGGGGACAAGCTAATGAAAAACTGTTTTTT
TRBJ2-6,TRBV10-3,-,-,CAISESRGGANVLTF,TGTGCCATCAGTGAGTCAAGGGGAGGGGCCAACGTCCTGACTTTC
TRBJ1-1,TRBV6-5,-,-,CASSYRGKNTEAFF,TGTGCCAGCAGTTACAGGGGGAAAAACACTGAAGCTTTCTTT
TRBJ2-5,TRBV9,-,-,CASSTLPDGETQYF,TGTGCCAGCAGCACCCTCCCGGACGGGGAGACCCAGTACTTC
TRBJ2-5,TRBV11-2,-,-,CASSLHREETQYF,TGTGCCAGCAGCTTGCACAGGGAAGAGACCCAGTACTTC
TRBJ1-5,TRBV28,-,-,CAAGGGGNQPQHF,TGTGCCGCCGGTGGAGGGGGCAATCAGCCCCAGCATTTT
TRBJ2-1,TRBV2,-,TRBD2,CASSDLREVNLYNEQFF,TGTGCCAGCAGTGATTTGCGGGAGGTTAATCTCTACAATGAGCAGTTCTTC
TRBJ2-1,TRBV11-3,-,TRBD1,CASSRDRGGNEQFF,TGTGCCAGCAGCCGGGACAGGGGTGGCAATGAGCAGTTCTTC
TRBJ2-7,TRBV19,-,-,CASRTTGWQYF,TGTGCCAGTAGGACCACGGGGTGGCAGTACTTC
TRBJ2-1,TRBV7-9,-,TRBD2,CASSLMSSGSYNEQFF,TGTGCCAGCAGCTTAATGTCTAGCGGCTCCTACAATGAGCAGTTCTTC
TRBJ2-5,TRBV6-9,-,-,CASSSLPPFTGDQETQYF,TGTGCCAGCAGTTCTTTACCCCCCTTTACGGGGGATCAAGAGACCCAGTACTTC
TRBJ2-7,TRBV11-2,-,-,CASSLGKGGYEQYF,TGTGCCAGCAGCTTAGGCAAGGGAGGCTACGAGCAGTACTTC
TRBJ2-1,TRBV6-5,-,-,CASGYNEQFF,TGTGCCAGCGGTTACAATGAGCAGTTCTTC
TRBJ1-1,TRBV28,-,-,CASRVSGTEAFF,TGTGCCAGCAGAGTATCGGGCACTGAAGCTTTCTTT
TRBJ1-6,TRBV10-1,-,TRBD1,CASSRDRGNSPLHF,TGCGCCAGCAGCCGGGACAGGGGAAATTCACCCCTCCACTTT
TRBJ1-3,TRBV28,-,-,CASTGNGVLGFPIYF,TGTGCCAGCACTGGTAATGGAGTCTTGGGTTTCCCCATATATTTT